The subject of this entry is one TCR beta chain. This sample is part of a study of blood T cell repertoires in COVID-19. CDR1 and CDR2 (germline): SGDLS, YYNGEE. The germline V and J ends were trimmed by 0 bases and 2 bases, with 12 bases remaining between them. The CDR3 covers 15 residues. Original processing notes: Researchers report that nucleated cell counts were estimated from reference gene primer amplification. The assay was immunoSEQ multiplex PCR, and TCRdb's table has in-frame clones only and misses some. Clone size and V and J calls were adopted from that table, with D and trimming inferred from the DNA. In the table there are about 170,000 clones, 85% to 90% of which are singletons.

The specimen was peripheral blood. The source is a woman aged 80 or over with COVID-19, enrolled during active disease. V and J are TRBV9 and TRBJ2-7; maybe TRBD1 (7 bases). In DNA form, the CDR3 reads TGTGCCAGCAGCGTAGGCCCAGGGGGGACCTACGAGCAGTACTTC. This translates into CASSVGPGGTYEQYF.